A selection of T cell receptor beta chains follows, all from one sample in a study of shared clonotypes between healthy human individuals. The data were produced by immunoSEQ multiplex PCR, yet TCRdb's version contains in-frame clones alone and is incomplete. The data contain over a million clones, approximately 80% of them singletons. Sequencing was carried out using memory CD4+ T cells from PBMCs. The receptors stem from a man aged 18 to 35 in good health. Some clones in this sample may be carry-over from other donors' samples. The CDR3 runs from the conserved cysteine through the conserved F or W. A D gene is named only where the DNA matches it firmly. Clone sizes are given selectively: once, few, many, or a class where the clone is expanded.

J	D	V	size	CDR3	DNA
TRBJ2-4	-	TRBV6-5	-	CASSYVREGIQYF	TGTGCCAGCAGTTACGTACGAGAGGGCATTCAGTACTTC
TRBJ1-2	-	TRBV6-6	-	CASTQRLGANYGYTF	TGTGCCAGCACCCAGCGGCTTGGGGCTAACTATGGCTACACCTTC
TRBJ1-5	-	TRBV30	-	CAWSVLGKRQPQHF	TGTGCCTGGAGTGTACTGGGTAAGCGTCAGCCCCAGCATTTT
TRBJ2-1	TRBD2	TRBV5-1	-	CASSAILAAQQFF	TGCGCCAGCAGCGCGATACTAGCGGCTCAGCAGTTCTTC
TRBJ1-1	-	TRBV18	many	CASSPRRADGTEAFF	TGTGCCAGCTCACCACGCCGGGCTGATGGCACTGAAGCTTTCTTT
TRBJ2-7	-	TRBV5-4	-	CASSLAGANEQYF	TGTGCCAGCAGCTTAGCAGGGGCCAACGAGCAGTACTTC
TRBJ2-3	-	TRBV5-1	-	CASSLALTSDGSTDTQYF	TGCGCCAGCAGCTTGGCCCTTACTAGTGACGGTAGCACAGATACGCAGTATTTT
TRBJ2-3	TRBD2	TRBV2	-	CASSARTSATDTQYF	TGTGCCAGCAGTGCTAGGACTAGCGCCACAGATACGCAGTATTTT
TRBJ2-6	-	TRBV11-2	-	CASASGTQGLSGANVLTF	TGTGCCAGCGCATCAGGTACCCAGGGGCTCTCAGGGGCCAACGTCCTGACTTTC
TRBJ1-2	-	TRBV9	-	CASSELRTGAISYTF	TGTGCCAGCAGCGAACTACGCACAGGAGCTATAAGCTACACCTTC
TRBJ2-5	-	TRBV5-1	-	CASSLVIGREETQYF	TGCGCCAGCAGCTTGGTTATTGGGAGAGAAGAGACCCAGTACTTC
TRBJ2-5	-	TRBV28	once	CASSSPLGDLGTQYF	TGTGCCAGCAGTTCCCCTTTGGGGGACCTGGGGACCCAGTACTTC
TRBJ2-7	-	TRBV6-6	-	CASSSSYREQYF	TGTGCCAGCAGTTCCTCCTATCGCGAGCAGTACTTC
TRBJ2-7	-	TRBV7-2	-	CASSLDYNRVEQYF	TGTGCCAGCAGCTTAGACTATAACAGGGTCGAGCAGTACTTC